The source of this T cell receptor (beta chain) is a study of cytomegalovirus exposure and HLA in healthy donors. Study context: Of the donors genotyped, about 390 in all, about 82% fell in the Caucasian-associated ancestry cluster.

Germline V gives CDR1 SGHTA, CDR2 FQGNSA. This CDR3 has 16 amino acids. Germline trimming cut 1 base from V and 6 bases from J; bases unmatched to any gene: 9. Primers included in the PCR were 60 Vbeta and 13 Jbeta primers. This table comes from immunoSEQ multiplex PCR, and its TCRdb copy is limited to in-frame clones, with some not included. The sample consists of some 150,000 clones, around 66% of them appearing once. This clone was recorded a few times. Antigen specificity is unknown. Whole-study results and caveats: According to the study, some 160 TCR beta chains were cytomegalovirus-associated.

The source material was PBMCs. The genes are TRBV7-2 and TRBJ1-5; 7 nucleotides line up with TRBD1. The origin of this receptor is a woman aged 25 to 39 in good health and CMV-seropositive. The CDR3 DNA reads TGTGCCAGCAGCTTAGATGTATACAGGGGAGGTCAGCCCCAGCATTTT. Residues: CASSLDVYRGGQPQHF.